This T cell receptor beta chain was sequenced in a study of OX40 agonist ivuxolimab in advanced cancers. Produced via immunoSEQ multiplex PCR; TCRdb's table is partial and in-frame only. This sample has 55,000 to 70,000 clones; roughly 84% occur once, and the top ten carry roughly 2.6%. This clone was recorded a few times. The antigen remains undetermined. This CDR3 is built from 14 residues. Germline lookup yields CDR1 SGHRS and CDR2 YFSETQ. Germline trimming cut 5 bases from V and 1 base from J; bases unmatched to any gene: 3. Regarding the study as a whole: CD8+ T cells (on average) carried more expanded clones than CD4+ T cells.

This clonotype was obtained from an adult with an advanced solid tumor such as melanoma, head and neck, liver or kidney cancer. The material was CD4+ or CD8+ T cells sorted from blood, obtained in a trial of the OX40 agonist ivuxolimab. The V gene is TRBV5-1, the J gene TRBJ2-1, with 7 bases matching TRBD2. CDR3 bases: TGCGCCAGCAGGGGCGGGGGTTCCTACAATGAGCAGTTCTTC. Translation gives CASRGGGSYNEQFF.